The rows below give T cell receptor beta chains drawn from one sample of a study of metastatic and nonmetastatic thyroid tumors. With MiXCR, TCRdb called clones anew from the PCR reads. This sample carries 30,000 to 45,000 clones, about 20% of them seen once, and the ten largest clones take around 16%. Material for sequencing was blood. All receptors derive from a female donor with papillary thyroid cancer or a benign thyroid nodule (not recorded which). Some clones in this sample may be carry-over from other donors' samples. CDR3s include the opening cysteine and the closing phenylalanine or tryptophan. The order of the fields is D gene, J gene, V gene, clone size, CDR3 protein, CDR3 DNA. The D gene is left open where the match is weak. The size entry is marked missing in some rows and otherwise reads once, few, many or a size class.

TRBD2,TRBJ2-3,TRBV6-1,many,CASKGGLAGGSDTQYF,TGTGCCAGCAAGGGAGGACTAGCGGGAGGGTCTGATACGCAGTATTTT
TRBD1,TRBJ2-5,TRBV6-1,many,CASSENGAGGFGETQYF,TGTGCCAGCAGTGAGAATGGGGCAGGGGGCTTCGGGGAGACCCAGTACTTC
TRBD1,TRBJ1-2,TRBV10-3,many,CAIIEGQGNYGYTF,TGTGCCATCATCGAAGGACAGGGGAACTATGGCTACACCTTC
TRBD2,TRBJ2-2,TRBV2,many,CASRQRSSSGRGAGELFF,TGTGCCAGCAGGCAACGTAGTAGTAGTGGACGGGGGGCCGGGGAGCTGTTTTTT
NA,TRBJ2-5,TRBV6-1,few,CSSAQIGTETQYF,TGTTCCAGCGCCCAGATCGGGACAGAGACCCAGTACTTC
TRBD1,TRBJ1-5,TRBV30,many,CAWSVRTGVNFGNQPQHF,TGTGCCTGGAGTGTACGGACAGGGGTCAATTTCGGCAATCAGCCCCAGCATTTT
TRBD1,TRBJ2-7,TRBV18,many,CASSSRQGGSSIYEQYF,TGTGCCAGCTCATCACGACAGGGCGGGTCGTCCATTTACGAGCAGTACTTC
NA,TRBJ2-3,TRBV5-6,NA,CASSFCISGTDTQYF,TGTGCCAGCAGCTTTTGTATTAGCGGCACAGATACGCAGTATTTT
NA,TRBJ2-5,TRBV20-1,NA,CSASETEETQYF,TGCAGTGCTAGTGAAACTGAAGAGACCCAGTACTTC
NA,TRBJ2-2,TRBV28,few,CASIFSRARAGELFF,TGTGCCAGTATTTTTAGTCGGGCGCGGGCCGGGGAGCTGTTTTTT
NA,TRBJ2-3,TRBV6-1,few,CASLGHETDTQYF,TGTGCCAGCCTAGGACATGAAACAGATACGCAGTATTTT
NA,TRBJ2-7,TRBV24-1,many,CAVQGDYEQYF,TGTGCCGTCCAGGGTGACTACGAGCAGTACTTC
NA,TRBJ2-6,TRBV6-5,NA,CASSYSGGTVANVLTF,TGTGCCAGCAGTTACTCGGGGGGTACTGTGGCCAACGTCCTGACTTTC
TRBD1,TRBJ1-2,TRBV2,many,CASDRQGWGYTF,TGTGCCAGCGATAGACAGGGCTGGGGCTACACCTTC
NA,TRBJ2-3,TRBV27,few,CASSLHCTYTQYF,TGTGCCAGCAGTTTACACTGCACATATACGCAGTATTTT
NA,TRBJ1-1,TRBV18,NA,CASSKQGEVNTEAFF,TGTGCCAGCTCAAAACAGGGAGAGGTGAACACTGAAGCTTTCTTT
TRBD2,TRBJ2-1,TRBV7-8,many,CASSAEAGAGNEQFF,TGTGCCAGCAGCGCCGAAGCGGGAGCAGGAAATGAGCAGTTCTTC
TRBD2,TRBJ2-7,TRBV20-1,NA,CSAQAGVQYF,TGCAGTGCTCAGGCGGGGGTGCAGTACTTC
TRBD2,TRBJ2-3,TRBV5-1,many,CASSPLADTQYF,TGCGCCAGCAGCCCACTAGCGGATACGCAGTATTTT
NA,TRBJ2-3,TRBV20-1,many,CSASSGGDFTQYF,TGCAGTGCTAGTTCAGGAGGGGACTTTACGCAGTATTTT
NA,TRBJ2-1,TRBV6-1,few,CASSLSEGGYNEQFF,TGTGCCAGCAGCCTTAGCGAAGGTGGTTACAATGAGCAGTTCTTC
TRBD2,TRBJ2-1,TRBV6-1,few,CANTLRRLAGLNEQFF,TGTGCCAACACCCTGCGACGACTAGCGGGACTAAATGAGCAGTTCTTC
NA,TRBJ2-5,TRBV7-9,many,CASSRLTQYF,TGTGCCAGCAGCCGGCTGACCCAGTACTTC
TRBD1,TRBJ1-1,TRBV6-1,medium-sized,CASSKYRTGSTEAFF,TGTGCCAGCAGTAAATATCGGACAGGGAGCACTGAAGCTTTCTTT
TRBD2,TRBJ2-7,TRBV6-1,NA,CASSETGLVYRWSDEQYF,TGTGCCAGCAGTGAAACTGGACTAGTTTACAGGTGGTCCGACGAGCAGTACTTC
NA,TRBJ2-7,TRBV6-5,few,CASSYLAYSYEQYF,TGTGCCAGCAGTTACTTGGCCTACTCCTACGAGCAGTACTTC
NA,TRBJ2-1,TRBV7-7,many,CASSLAGSHNEQFF,TGTGCTAGCAGCTTAGCCGGGAGCCACAATGAGCAGTTCTTC
NA,TRBJ2-5,TRBV29-1,NA,CSAREMGETQYF,TGCAGCGCCAGGGAGATGGGCGAGACCCAGTACTTC
TRBD1,TRBJ2-7,TRBV5-1,many,CASSLGSDRGTYEQYF,TGCGCCAGCAGCCTGGGGTCGGACAGGGGGACCTACGAGCAGTACTTC
TRBD2,TRBJ2-3,TRBV9,NA,CASRPGTSGRDTQYF,TGTGCCAGCAGACCCGGGACTAGCGGGAGAGATACGCAGTATTTT
TRBD1,TRBJ1-2,TRBV7-9,many,CASSLVDRANYGYTF,TGTGCCAGCAGCTTAGTGGACAGGGCTAACTATGGCTACACCTTC
NA,TRBJ2-7,TRBV5-6,once,CAWRKPSSAYEQYF,TGTGCCTGGAGGAAACCCTCATCCGCCTACGAGCAGTACTTC
NA,TRBJ1-1,TRBV9,many,CASSVTYRGTEAFF,TGTGCCAGCAGCGTAACGTATAGGGGCACTGAAGCTTTCTTT
TRBD1,TRBJ2-2,TRBV6-1,few,CASSDGQGTGELFF,TGTGCCAGCAGTGACGGACAGGGCACCGGGGAGCTGTTTTTT
TRBD2,TRBJ2-7,TRBV11-1,many,CASSLGGAGGFSEQYF,TGTGCCAGCAGCTTAGGGGGAGCGGGAGGTTTCTCCGAGCAGTACTTC
TRBD1,TRBJ1-4,TRBV24-1,many,CATSDSTGQGAEKLFF,TGTGCCACCAGTGATTCTACAGGACAGGGGGCTGAAAAACTGTTTTTT
TRBD2,TRBJ2-7,TRBV11-2,NA,CASSPRSSGFGEQYF,TGTGCCAGCAGCCCTCGGTCTAGCGGGTTTGGCGAGCAGTACTTC
NA,TRBJ1-1,TRBV6-1,NA,CASSFDLNTEAFF,TGTGCCAGCAGTTTTGACCTGAACACTGAAGCTTTCTTT
TRBD1,TRBJ2-5,TRBV5-1,many,CASSPGTGQETQYF,TGCGCCAGCAGCCCAGGGACAGGGCAAGAGACCCAGTACTTC
NA,TRBJ2-2,TRBV6-1,many,CASSFRPGGNGELFF,TGTGCCAGCAGTTTTCGTCCAGGGGGGAACGGGGAGCTGTTTTTT
TRBD1,TRBJ2-2,TRBV28,medium-sized,CASSLGQAKELFF,TGTGCCAGCAGTTTGGGACAGGCAAAGGAGCTGTTTTTT
TRBD1,TRBJ1-1,TRBV28,few,CASTLGLNRGYRAFF,TGTGCCAGCACACTGGGTCTTAACAGGGGGTACCGGGCTTTCTTT
NA,TRBJ1-5,TRBV30,NA,CATGLGPWVNQPQHF,TGTGCCACCGGCCTCGGACCCTGGGTCAATCAGCCCCAGCATTTT
NA,TRBJ2-7,TRBV5-1,many,CASSPGSSYEQYF,TGCGCCAGCAGCCCGGGCAGCTCCTACGAGCAGTACTTC
TRBD2,TRBJ2-1,TRBV6-4,few,CASSDLAGEAYEQFF,TGTGCCAGCAGTGATCTAGCGGGAGAGGCCTATGAGCAGTTCTTC
NA,TRBJ2-7,TRBV5-1,many,CASSSKGGFSPYEQYF,TGCGCCAGCAGCTCGAAAGGGGGATTTTCTCCCTACGAGCAGTACTTC
NA,TRBJ2-7,TRBV12-3/TRBV12-4,few,CASSPTGADEQYF,TGTGCCAGCAGTCCGACGGGCGCGGACGAGCAGTACTTC
NA,TRBJ1-2,TRBV20-1,many,CSAEGSRGANYGYTF,TGCAGTGCCGAGGGCTCCCGGGGGGCTAACTATGGCTACACCTTC
NA,TRBJ2-1,TRBV11-1,NA,CASSLGAAGQFF,TGTGCCAGCAGCTTAGGGGCCGCGGGGCAGTTCTTC
NA,TRBJ1-1,TRBV4-1,many,CASSSGQLGIEAFF,TGCGCCAGCAGCTCCGGACAGCTGGGAATAGAAGCTTTCTTT
NA,TRBJ1-1,TRBV28,many,CASSFSGARGTEAFF,TGTGCCAGCAGTTTCTCGGGGGCGCGAGGTACTGAAGCTTTCTTT